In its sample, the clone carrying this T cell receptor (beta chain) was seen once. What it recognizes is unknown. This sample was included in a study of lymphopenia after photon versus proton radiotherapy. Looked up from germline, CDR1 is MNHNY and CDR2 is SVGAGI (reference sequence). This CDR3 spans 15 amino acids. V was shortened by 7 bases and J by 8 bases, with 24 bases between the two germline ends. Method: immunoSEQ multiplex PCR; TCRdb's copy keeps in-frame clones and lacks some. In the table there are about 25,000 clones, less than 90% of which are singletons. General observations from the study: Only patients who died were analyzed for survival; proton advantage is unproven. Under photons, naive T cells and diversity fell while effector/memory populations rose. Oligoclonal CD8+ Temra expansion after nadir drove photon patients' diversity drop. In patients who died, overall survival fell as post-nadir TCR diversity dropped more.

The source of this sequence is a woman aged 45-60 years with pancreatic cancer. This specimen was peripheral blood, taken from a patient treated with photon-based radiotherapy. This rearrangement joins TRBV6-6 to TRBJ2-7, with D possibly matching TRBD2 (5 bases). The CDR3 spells CASNREGTTIAKQYF. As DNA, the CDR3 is TGTGCCAGCAATCGCGAGGGAACTACGATCGCGAAGCAGTACTTC.